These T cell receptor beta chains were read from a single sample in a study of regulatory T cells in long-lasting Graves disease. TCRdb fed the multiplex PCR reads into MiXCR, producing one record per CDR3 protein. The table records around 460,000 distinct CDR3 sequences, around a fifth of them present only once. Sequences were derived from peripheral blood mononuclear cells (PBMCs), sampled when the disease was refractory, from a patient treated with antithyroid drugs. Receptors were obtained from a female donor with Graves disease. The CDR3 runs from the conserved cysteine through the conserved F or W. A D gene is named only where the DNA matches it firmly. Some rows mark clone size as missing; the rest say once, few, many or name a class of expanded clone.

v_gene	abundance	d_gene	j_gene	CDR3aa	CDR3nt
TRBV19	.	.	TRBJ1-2	CASSIHFARRDYGYTF	TGTGCCAGTAGTATACACTTCGCCCGGAGAGACTATGGCTACACCTTC
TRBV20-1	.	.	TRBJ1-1	CSGVGGSTEAFF	TGCAGTGGAGTCGGGGGGAGCACTGAAGCTTTCTTT
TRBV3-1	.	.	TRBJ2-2	CASTVSNTGELFF	TGTGCCAGCACCGTCTCGAACACCGGGGAGCTGTTTTTT
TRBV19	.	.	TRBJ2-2	CATAQRPDRLTSANTGELFF	TGTGCCACCGCGCAACGTCCCGACAGACTTACGTCTGCGAACACCGGGGAGCTGTTTTTT
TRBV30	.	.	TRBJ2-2	CAWKPGRNTGELFF	TGTGCCTGGAAGCCGGGACGGAACACCGGGGAGCTGTTTTTT
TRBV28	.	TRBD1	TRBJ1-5	CASSHGQAGLLVQHF	TGTGCCAGCAGTCACGGACAGGCAGGACTACTAGTCCAGCATTTT
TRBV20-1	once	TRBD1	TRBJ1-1	CSARRTGTAYFYGEAFF	TGCAGTGCTAGAAGAACCGGGACAGCCTATTTCTATGGTGAAGCTTTCTTT
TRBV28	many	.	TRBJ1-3	CASTPGTSYSGNTIYF	TGTGCCAGCACACCAGGGACATCCTACTCTGGAAACACCATATATTTT
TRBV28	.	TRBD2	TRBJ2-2	CASRPIGLAGGPSAGELFF	TGTGCCAGCAGACCAATAGGACTAGCGGGAGGGCCCTCAGCCGGGGAGCTGTTTTTT
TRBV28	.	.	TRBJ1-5	CASHSQRYNQPQHF	TGTGCCAGCCACTCACAACGCTACAATCAGCCCCAGCATTTT
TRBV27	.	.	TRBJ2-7	CASRPTGEQYF	TGTGCCAGCAGACCTACAGGGGAGCAGTACTTC
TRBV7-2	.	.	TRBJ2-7	CASSFGGQRRSYEQYF	TGTGCCAGCAGCTTCGGAGGACAGAGGCGCTCCTACGAGCAGTACTTC
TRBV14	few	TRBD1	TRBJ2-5	CASSESPSTGDGFVRETQYF	TGTGCCAGCAGCGAATCCCCTTCGACAGGGGATGGATTCGTCCGAGAGACCCAGTACTTC
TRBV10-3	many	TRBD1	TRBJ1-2	CAGQGNYGYTF	TGTGCTGGACAGGGGAACTATGGCTACACCTTC
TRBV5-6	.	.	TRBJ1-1	CASSLVGAVNTEAFF	TGTGCCAGCAGCTTGGTGGGGGCTGTGAACACTGAAGCTTTCTTT
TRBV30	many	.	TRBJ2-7	CAWTGNYEQYF	TGTGCCTGGACAGGGAACTACGAGCAGTACTTC
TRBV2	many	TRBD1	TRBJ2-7	CASSGQGDEQYF	TGTGCCAGCAGTGGACAGGGCGACGAGCAGTACTTC
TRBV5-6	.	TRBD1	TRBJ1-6	CASSSFGQGRNSPLHF	TGTGCCAGCAGCTCATTCGGACAGGGTCGGAATTCACCCCTCCACTTT
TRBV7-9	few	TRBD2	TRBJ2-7	CASSPWFTSGSRPYEQYF	TGTGCCAGCAGCCCCTGGTTCACTAGCGGGAGTCGTCCCTACGAGCAGTACTTC
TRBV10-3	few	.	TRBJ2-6	CAIRRTDAGANVLTF	TGTGCCATCAGGAGGACAGATGCTGGGGCCAACGTCCTGACTTTC
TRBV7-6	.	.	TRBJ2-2	CASSLRGRGNTGELFF	TGTGCCAGCAGCTTGCGGGGCAGGGGGAACACCGGGGAGCTGTTTTTT
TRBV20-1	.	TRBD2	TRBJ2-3	CSASAVAGSPDTQYF	TGCAGTGCTAGTGCGGTAGCGGGGAGCCCAGATACGCAGTATTTT
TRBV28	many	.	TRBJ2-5	CASSLGIRAQETQYF	TGTGCCAGCAGTTTGGGTATCCGGGCCCAAGAGACCCAGTACTTC
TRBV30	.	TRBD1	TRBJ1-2	CAWKRGHDYGYTF	TGTGCCTGGAAAAGGGGGCATGACTATGGCTACACCTTC